A single sample gave rise to the 31 T cell receptor beta chains below, sequenced in a study of cytomegalovirus exposure and HLA in healthy donors. Amplification used 60 Vbeta primers and 13 Jbeta primers. Profiling relied on immunoSEQ multiplex PCR, and the TCRdb table lists in-frame clones only, not all of them. Among 66,000 or so clones listed, approximately 88% were seen once. Sequencing input: PBMCs. The receptors shown here come from a man aged 30 to 45 in good health and CMV-seropositive.

This clone was detected only a few times. The chain uses TRBV11-1 and TRBJ1-1, with 7 bases identical to TRBD1. This CDR3 spans 15 amino acids. Trimming at V came to 5 bases and at J to 2 bases, leaving 8 bases not matched to a gene. The V gene's germline CDR1 is SGHAT and CDR2 FQDESV (reference sequence). CDR3 loop: CASSALTGENTEAFF. DNA for the CDR3: TGTGCCAGCAGCGCGTTAACAGGGGAAAACACTGAAGCTTTCTTT.

The chain employs TRBV9 and TRBJ2-3; tentative D call: TRBD2 (6 bases). Trimming shortened V by 0 bases and J by 2 bases, and 10 bases separated the two germline ends. The CDR3 spans 15 residues. The germline V gene has CDR1 SGDLS and CDR2 YYNGEE. The CDR3 here is CASSVDGGTTDTQYF. DNA for the CDR3: TGTGCCAGCAGCGTAGATGGCGGGACCACAGATACGCAGTATTTT.

This clone is a singleton in its sample. This specimen includes other DNA sequences encoding the same CDR3. The chain joins TRBV7-2 to TRBJ2-3; 11 nucleotides match TRBD2. V shed 1 base, J shed 1 base, and the junction held 7 bases outside the gene matches. CDR3 size: 18 residues. The V gene's germline CDR1 is SGHTA and CDR2 FQGNSA. The CDR3 loop is CASSLGLAGGTGTDTQYF. For the CDR3, the DNA is TGTGCCAGCAGCTTAGGCCTAGCGGGAGGAACAGGCACAGATACGCAGTATTTT.

The chain uses TRBV11-2 and TRBJ2-2; 9 nucleotides match TRBD2. Germline loops: CDR1 SGHAT, CDR2 FQNNGV. The CDR3 is made up of 17 amino acids. V shed 0 bases and J 4 bases; nucleotides not matched to a gene: 6. The CDR3 is CASSLDSLAGTTGELFF. The CDR3 DNA is TGTGCCAGCAGCTTAGATAGTCTAGCGGGGACCACCGGGGAGCTGTTTTTT.

In this sample, this clone turned up a few times. The gene calls are TRBV2 and TRBJ2-7; the D gene is possibly TRBD2 (5 bases). Germline V lookup: CDR1 SNHLY, CDR2 FYNNEI. V was shortened by 4 bases and J by 3 bases, with 13 bases between the two germline ends. The CDR3 sequence is 14 residues long. The DNA for the CDR3 is TGTGCCAGCAGTGCAGGCGGGTACCGCTACGAGCAGTACTTC. Amino acid sequence: CASSAGGYRYEQYF.

The V gene is TRBV11-2, the J gene TRBJ2-7; 10 bases map to TRBD2. CDR1 is SGHAT and CDR2 is FQNNGV in the germline V gene. The CDR3 has 14 amino acids. V trimming: 6 bases; J trimming: 3 bases; junction bases outside the gene matches: 5. As DNA, the CDR3 is TGTGCCAGCAGGGCTCTAGCGGGAGTCTACGAGCAGTACTTC. It specifies CASRALAGVYEQYF.

The CDR3 here is CASRGTGVSSGNTIYF. CDR3 coding DNA: TGTGCCAGTAGAGGGACAGGGGTTTCCTCTGGAAACACCATATATTTT. The J gene is TRBJ1-3, the V gene TRBV19; 10 nucleotides align to TRBD1. The length of the CDR3 is 16 residues. Trimming cost V 6 bases and J 0 bases; bases outside gene matches: 5. CDR1 and CDR2 from the germline V gene are LNHDA and SQIVND (reference sequence). The full variable domain, with the rest looked up from reference TRBV19 and TRBJ1-3, is DGGITQSPKYLFRKEGQNVTLSCEQNLNHDAMYWYRQDPGQGLRLIYYSQIVNDFQKGDIAEGYSVSREKKESFPLTVTSAQKNPTAFYLCASRGTGVSSGNTIYFGEGSWLTVV.

The chain is built from TRBV5-6 and TRBJ2-7, with D perhaps matching TRBD2 (6 bases). Trimming shortened V by 1 base and J by 2 bases, and 13 bases separated the two germline ends. The CDR3 runs to 15 residues. The germline CDR1 and CDR2 sequences are SGHDT and YYEEEE. This CDR3 is CASSLWLARPYEQYF. As DNA, the CDR3 is TGTGCCAGCAGCTTGTGGCTAGCGCGGCCCTACGAGCAGTACTTC.

The CDR3 region is CASSLGAGSSYEQYF. The CDR3 nucleotides read TGTGCCAGCAGCTTAGGAGCGGGGAGCTCCTACGAGCAGTACTTC. The V gene is TRBV7-2, the J gene TRBJ2-5, with 7 nucleotides matching TRBD2. With the DNA end fitting TRBJ2-7 better, the J assignment may be wrong. CDR1 is SGHTA and CDR2 is FQGNSA in the germline V gene. The CDR3 is 15 residues long.

The V call is TRBV5-1, the J call TRBJ2-1; 7 bases agree with TRBD2. The V gene's germline CDR1 is SGHRS and CDR2 YFSETQ. Trimming removed 4 bases from V and 9 bases from J; junction bases left unmatched: 7. This CDR3 region has 13 residues. The CDR3 loop reads CASSEYSGLEQFF. The CDR3 nucleotides read TGCGCCAGCAGCGAATATAGCGGGCTTGAGCAGTTCTTC.

The chain uses TRBV30 and TRBJ2-1, with TRBD2 matching 10 bases. The germline V gene encodes CDR1 GTSNPN and CDR2 SVGIG (reference sequence). Trimming at V came to 6 bases and at J to 12 bases, leaving 8 bases not matched to a gene. This CDR3 is built from 12 residues. The CDR3, as DNA: TGTGCCTGCCAGGGACTAGCGAAGGGGCAGTTCTTC. It encodes CACQGLAKGQFF.

The chain carries TRBV30 and TRBJ1-1; D is unclear. The V and J ends lost 3 bases and 5 bases respectively, with 13 bases between them. This CDR3 contains 13 residues. In germline, CDR1 is GTSNPN, CDR2 SVGIG (reference sequence). The CDR3 region is CAWRLRGSTEAFF. CDR3 coding DNA: TGTGCCTGGAGATTGAGAGGTTCTACTGAAGCTTTCTTT.

The chain carries TRBV19 and TRBJ2-1; the D gene is possibly TRBD1 (5 bases). V was clipped by 4 bases and J by 0 bases, with 10 bases between them. The CDR3 is 15 amino acids. Germline V CDR1 and CDR2: LNHDA, SQIVND (reference sequence). The CDR3 DNA sequence: TGTGCCAGTAGTAGGCAAGGGGCCTCCTACAATGAGCAGTTCTTC. Amino acids: CASSRQGASYNEQFF.

The V gene is TRBV11-2, the J gene TRBJ1-2; D perhaps matches TRBD1 (5 bases). Deletions cut 2 bases from V and 0 bases from J, with 16 bases between. CDR1 and CDR2 from the germline V gene are SGHAT and FQNNGV. This CDR3 contains 17 residues. In nucleotides, the CDR3 is TGTGCCAGCAGCTTATTTGGAGGGACGGATTCTAACTATGGCTACACCTTC. It translates to CASSLFGGTDSNYGYTF.

The CDR3 DNA reads as TGTGCCAGCGTGAGTAGCACAGATACGCAGTATTTT. Translating it yields CASVSSTDTQYF. The chain has TRBV28 and TRBJ2-3, with D unresolved. V gave up 8 bases and J gave up 0 bases, with 6 bases separating them. Germline CDR1 reads MDHEN; CDR2 reads SYDVKM. This CDR3 is built from 12 residues.

This clone was counted once. The chain uses TRBV6-5 and TRBJ1-5, with D tentatively TRBD1 (5 bases). Trimming left V 6 bases short and J 9 bases short, with 15 bases between. The CDR3 length is 13 residues. Germline CDR1 reads MNHEY; CDR2 reads SVGAGI. The chain's CDR3 is CASRRNGGVPQHF. CDR3 bases: TGTGCCAGCAGGCGGAACGGAGGGGTGCCCCAGCATTTT.

The chain links TRBV28 to TRBJ2-5; D may be TRBD2 (5 bases). Germline V CDR1 and CDR2: MDHEN, SYDVKM. The V gene lost 2 bases and the J gene lost 2 bases, with 18 bases spanning the gap. The CDR3 totals 17 residues. CDR3 residues: CASSLPYTRVGQETQYF. CDR3 bases: TGTGCCAGCAGTTTACCCTACACGAGGGTTGGTCAAGAGACCCAGTACTTC.

This chain joins TRBV6-1 and TRBJ2-7, with TRBD1 as a possible D gene (5 bases). Germline assignment: CDR1 MNHNS and CDR2 SASEGT. The CDR3 loop spans 16 amino acids. With 0 bases removed from V and 0 bases from J, the gap between germline ends came to 12 bases. This CDR3 is CASSEAGREASYEQYF. The CDR3 bases are TGTGCCAGCAGTGAAGCCGGCAGGGAAGCCTCCTACGAGCAGTACTTC.

The chain employs TRBV11-2 and TRBJ2-3; D possibly corresponds to TRBD2 (5 bases). This CDR3 spans 14 amino acids. Trimming took 3 bases from V and 3 from J, leaving 10 bases between them. Germline CDR1 is SGHAT and CDR2 is FQNNGV. CDR3 DNA: TGTGCCAGCAGCTTCGAGAGGGTAACAGATACGCAGTATTTT. It encodes CASSFERVTDTQYF.

V is TRBV30 and J is TRBJ2-1, with D perhaps matching TRBD2 (5 bases). The germline V gene has CDR1 GTSNPN and CDR2 SVGIG (reference sequence). The CDR3 has 14 amino acids. The V gene lost 2 bases and the J gene lost 0 bases, with 8 bases spanning the gap. Written as DNA, the CDR3 is TGTGCCTGGAGTAGCGGCACCTCCTACAATGAGCAGTTCTTC. Translation gives CAWSSGTSYNEQFF. Full variable domain (missing parts from reference TRBV30 and TRBJ2-1): SQTIHQWPATLVQPVGSPLSLECTVEGTSNPNLYWYRQAAGRGLQLLFYSVGIGQISSEVPQNLSASRPQDRQFILSSKKLLLSDSGFYLCAWSSGTSYNEQFFGPGTRLTVL.

The J gene is TRBJ2-2, the V gene TRBV15; TRBD1 matches 11 bases. Germline V gene lookup returns CDR1 LNHNV and CDR2 YYDKDF (reference sequence). This CDR3 spans 17 amino acids. J lost 2 bases, V lost 4 bases, and 6 bases had no gene match. CDR3 sequence: CATSTQGQGANTGELFF. The CDR3 DNA is TGTGCCACCAGCACCCAAGGACAGGGGGCAAACACCGGGGAGCTGTTTTTT.

In DNA form, the CDR3 reads TGCAGCGTTGACGGGCTAGCGGGTGGTACAGGAACGACCCAGTACTTC. Translating gives CSVDGLAGGTGTTQYF. V usage is TRBV29-1 and J usage is TRBJ2-5; 8 nucleotides align to TRBD2. Germline V gene sequence: CDR1 SQVTM, CDR2 ANQGSEA. V gave up 3 bases and J gave up 7 bases; unmatched junction bases: 16. The CDR3 is 16 amino acids.

The genes are TRBV6-1 and TRBJ2-4, with TRBD1 matching 7 bases. The CDR3 consists of 14 residues. The junction had 7 bases not matched to a gene; V was cut back by 6 bases and J by 5 bases. The germline V gene encodes CDR1 MNHNS and CDR2 SASEGT. In DNA form, the CDR3 reads TGTGCCAGCAGGCCGACAGGGTCGGAAAACATTCAGTACTTC. It specifies CASRPTGSENIQYF.

The chain has TRBV7-9 and TRBJ1-2; D gene unclear. Germline loops: CDR1 SEHNR, CDR2 FQNEAQ (reference sequence). Trimming shortened V by 1 base and J by 8 bases, and 11 bases separated the two germline ends. This CDR3 comprises 13 residues. The CDR3, as DNA: TGTGCCAGCAGCTTAGTGATTGGGAGAGGCTACACCTTC. Encoded protein: CASSLVIGRGYTF.

The rearrangement joins TRBV6-5 to TRBJ2-2; 8 bases match TRBD1. The CDR3 extends over 15 amino acids. Germline-derived CDR1 and CDR2 are MNHEY and SVGAGI. Trimming removed 5 bases from V and 4 bases from J; junction bases left unmatched: 6. The CDR3 spells CASSLQGALTGELFF. CDR3 sequence (DNA): TGTGCCAGCAGTCTTCAGGGGGCGCTCACCGGGGAGCTGTTTTTT.

The chain is built from TRBV11-1 and TRBJ2-7; tentatively, D is TRBD1 (5 bases). The CDR3 loop spans 13 amino acids. V was cut by 4 bases and J by 3 bases, with 10 bases left in between. Germline values: CDR1 SGHAT, CDR2 FQDESV (reference sequence). The CDR3 region has the DNA TGTGCCAGCAGCTCCCTGGACATCTACGAGCAGTACTTC. Protein sequence: CASSSLDIYEQYF.

The gene calls are TRBV6-6 and TRBJ2-3; 8 bases map to TRBD2. The germline V gene encodes CDR1 MNHNY and CDR2 SVGAGI (reference sequence). CDR3 length: 15 residues. Unmatched junction bases numbered 9, after V lost 4 bases and J lost 6 bases. The CDR3 DNA sequence: TGTGCCAGCAGTTTTAGCGGGGCCCCCTCGGATACGCAGTATTTT. It specifies CASSFSGAPSDTQYF.

Only a few counts were recorded for this clone. V usage is TRBV6-1 and J usage is TRBJ2-2; 9 bases line up with TRBD1. Germline V lookup: CDR1 MNHNS, CDR2 SASEGT. Unmatched junction bases numbered 0, after V lost 4 bases and J lost 6 bases. The length of the CDR3 is 13 residues. CDR3 sequence (DNA): TGTGCCAGCAGTGGACAGGGGGCCGGGGAGCTGTTTTTT. Protein product: CASSGQGAGELFF.

This rearrangement joins TRBV30 to TRBJ2-7; 9 nucleotides line up with TRBD1. CDR1 is GTSNPN, CDR2 SVGIG, per germline (reference sequence). V trimming: 4 bases; J trimming: 5 bases; junction bases outside the gene matches: 6. There are 13 residues in the CDR3. CDR3 residues: CAWTLTGGNEQYF. In DNA form, the CDR3 reads TGTGCCTGGACCCTGACAGGGGGGAACGAGCAGTACTTC.

The rearrangement joins TRBV28 to TRBJ1-4, with D perhaps TRBD1 (5 bases). V was pared by 0 bases and J by 6 bases, with 14 bases between. The CDR3 loop spans 16 amino acids. The germline gives CDR1 MDHEN, CDR2 SYDVKM. CDR3 in amino acids: CASSLWAGGHDEKLFF. Here the CDR3 DNA reads TGTGCCAGCAGTTTATGGGCGGGGGGTCATGATGAAAAACTGTTTTTT.

The chain recombines TRBV6-1 with TRBJ1-1, with TRBD1 matching 8 bases. V lost 8 bases to trimming and J lost 3 bases; unmatched junction nucleotides: 11. Germline values: CDR1 MNHNS, CDR2 SASEGT. CDR3 length: 15 residues. This chain's CDR3 is CASRIAGQADTEAFF. In DNA form, the CDR3 reads TGTGCCAGCCGAATCGCGGGACAGGCGGACACTGAAGCTTTCTTT.